Listed below are T cell receptor beta chains from one sample, sequenced in a study of shared clonotypes between healthy human individuals. Generated by immunoSEQ multiplex PCR, the TCRdb table keeps only in-frame clones and is missing some. The sample holds around 2,000,000 clones; roughly 94% are singletons and the top ten take 0.1% to 0.15%. Specimen: naive CD4+ T cells sorted from blood. The receptor source for this set is a man aged 18 to 30 in good health. The CDR3 runs from the conserved cysteine through the conserved F or W. D genes are given only for firm matches. The size of a clone is reported for some rows only, either as once, few or many, or as a class for expanded clones.

d_call | j_call | v_call | clone_size | cdr3_aa | cdr3_nt
- | TRBJ2-5 | TRBV9 | - | CASSVATRSETQYF | TGTGCCAGCAGCGTAGCTACTCGGTCAGAGACCCAGTACTTC
- | TRBJ1-2 | TRBV7-9 | - | CASSLPLYGYGYTF | TGTGCCAGCAGCCTCCCCCTATATGGCTATGGCTACACCTTC
- | TRBJ2-5 | TRBV4-2 | - | CASSQGDRAGETQYF | TGTGCCAGCAGCCAAGGGGACCGAGCGGGAGAGACCCAGTACTTC
- | TRBJ1-2 | TRBV6-1 | once | CASRAGNYGYTF | TGTGCCAGCCGCGCGGGGAACTATGGCTACACCTTC
TRBD2 | TRBJ2-7 | TRBV4-3 | - | CASSQTSAGSYEQYF | TGCGCCAGCAGCCAAACTAGCGCCGGCTCCTACGAGCAGTACTTC
- | TRBJ1-1 | TRBV5-1 | - | CASRIGQNLNTEAFF | TGCGCCAGCAGAATTGGACAGAATTTGAACACTGAAGCTTTCTTT
- | TRBJ2-5 | TRBV5-6 | - | CASSLEGGETQYF | TGTGCCAGCAGCTTAGAAGGGGGAGAGACCCAGTACTTC
TRBD1 | TRBJ1-3 | TRBV11-2 | - | CASSRGRAGGIGNTIYF | TGTGCCAGCAGCCGAGGTCGGGCAGGGGGCATTGGAAACACCATATATTTT
- | TRBJ1-2 | TRBV18 | - | CASSPPDRGGHGYTF | TGTGCCAGCTCACCACCGGACCGAGGAGGTCATGGCTACACCTTC
- | TRBJ1-6 | TRBV5-4 | - | CASSLEGPSPLHF | TGTGCCAGCAGCTTGGAAGGGCCTTCACCCCTCCACTTT
- | TRBJ2-7 | TRBV7-2 | - | CASSLGEGRKYEQYF | TGTGCCAGCAGCTTAGGAGAGGGCCGTAAGTACGAGCAGTACTTC
TRBD1 | TRBJ1-4 | TRBV6-1 | - | CASSAGQGRGEKLFF | TGTGCCAGCAGTGCAGGACAGGGCCGGGGGGAAAAACTGTTTTTT
- | TRBJ1-1 | TRBV2 | - | CASHLTEAFF | TGTGCCAGCCACCTTACTGAAGCTTTCTTT
- | TRBJ1-2 | TRBV4-3 | - | CASSQVTYDYGYTF | TGCGCCAGCAGCCAGGTGACATATGACTATGGCTACACCTTC
- | TRBJ2-5 | TRBV5-4 | once | CASSSGQQETQYF | TGTGCCAGCAGCTCAGGACAGCAAGAGACCCAGTACTTC
TRBD1 | TRBJ2-2 | TRBV27 | - | CASTITYGQAYTGELFF | TGTGCCAGCACCATTACCTACGGACAGGCGTACACCGGGGAGCTGTTTTTT
TRBD1 | TRBJ1-2 | TRBV7-2 | - | CASSLGTGGTYGYTF | TGTGCCAGCAGCTTAGGGACAGGGGGGACCTATGGCTACACCTTC